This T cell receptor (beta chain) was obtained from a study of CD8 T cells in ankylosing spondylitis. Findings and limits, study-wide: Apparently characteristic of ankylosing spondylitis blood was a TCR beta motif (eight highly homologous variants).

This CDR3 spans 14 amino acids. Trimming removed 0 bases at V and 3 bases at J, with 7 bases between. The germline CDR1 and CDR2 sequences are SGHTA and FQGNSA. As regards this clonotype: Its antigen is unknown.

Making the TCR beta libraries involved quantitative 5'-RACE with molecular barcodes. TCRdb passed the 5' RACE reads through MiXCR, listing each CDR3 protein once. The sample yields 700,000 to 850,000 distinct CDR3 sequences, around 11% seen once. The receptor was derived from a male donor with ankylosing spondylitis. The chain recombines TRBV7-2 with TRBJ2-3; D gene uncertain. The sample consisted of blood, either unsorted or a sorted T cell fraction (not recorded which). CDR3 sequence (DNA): TGTGCCAGCAGCTTAGCGGATCGAACAGATACGCAGTATTTT. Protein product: CASSLADRTDTQYF.